This record covers a single TCR beta chain. The sample carries other DNA sequences with the same CDR3. The source of the sample is a study of T cell changes during pregnancy in multiple sclerosis. Libraries were prepared by immunoSEQ multiplex PCR; TCRdb keeps only in-frame clonotypes and omits some of them. This sample has around 86,000 clones, with over 80% found just once. Trimming pared 6 bases from V and 2 bases from J, leaving 4 bases between. Germline values: CDR1 LGHNT, CDR2 FRNRAP. The CDR3 totals 11 residues. The source material was peripheral blood, sampled in the first trimester of pregnancy. This receptor was identified in a female donor with multiple sclerosis, enrolled in a pregnancy study. The rearrangement links TRBV12-5 to TRBJ2-5, with D unclear. The chain's CDR3 is CASGRQETQYF. The CDR3 bases are TGTGCTAGTGGCCGGCAAGAGACCCAGTACTTC.